The present entry profiles one T cell receptor (beta chain) with its context. The sample originates from a study of T cell repertoires in cytomegalovirus infection. Each CDR3 protein is one row after TCRdb ran MiXCR on the reads. The table includes 200,000 to 300,000 distinct CDR3 sequences, 9% to 15% detected once. V lost 1 base and J 9 bases, leaving 13 bases between the germline ends. The CDR3 has 14 residues. The V gene's germline CDR1 is SGHTA and CDR2 FQGTGA. The chain carries TRBV7-3 and TRBJ2-1; a weak D match, TRBD1 (5 bases). This sequence was found in a human donor in good health (CMV status not recorded). Some clones in this sample may be carry-over from other donors' samples. Sequenced sample: PBMCs. The CDR3 sequence is CASSLNPSRGEQFF. The CDR3 DNA follows: TGTGCCAGCAGCTTAAACCCCTCTAGGGGTGAGCAGTTCTTC. The full variable domain, in which reference TRBV7-3 and TRBJ2-1 provide the parts outside the CDR3, is GAGVSQTPSNKVTEKGKYVELRCDPISGHTALYWYRQSLGQGPEFLIYFQGTGAADDSGLPNDRFFAVRPEGSVSTLKIQRTERGDSAVYLCASSLNPSRGEQFFGPGTRLTVL.